The T cell receptor (beta chain) under discussion was sequenced for a study of PD-1 blockade in classical Hodgkin lymphoma. Clones were sequenced by immunoSEQ multiplex PCR, and TCRdb holds only the in-frame ones, with some missing. The table lists some 60,000 clones, roughly nine tenths of them singletons, with around 16% in the top ten. Overall study findings and caveats: Whoever responded completely had baseline diversity much like that seen in newly diagnosed patients.

In the case of this clone: Its cognate antigen is unknown.

Every patient had relapsed following autologous stem cell transplantation, and cohorts differed in brentuximab vedotin exposure. This TCR came from a human donor with classical Hodgkin lymphoma. Sequenced here: peripheral blood mononuclear cells (PBMCs), sampled at baseline.

The CDR3, as DNA: TGTGCCAGCAACACGCTCCTAGTCGAGACCCAGTACTTC. This gives the protein CASNTLLVETQYF. V usage is TRBV7-9 and J usage is TRBJ2-5, with D uncertain. The CDR3 runs to 13 residues. Germline assignment: CDR1 SEHNR and CDR2 FQNEAQ (reference sequence). V lost 7 bases and J 5 bases, leaving 14 bases between the germline ends.